The 30 T cell receptor beta chains reported below all come from one sample, sequenced in a study of radiotherapy plus CTLA-4 blockade in lung cancer. The table came from immunoSEQ multiplex PCR; TCRdb's copy has only in-frame clones and leaves some out. The sample lists tens of thousands of clones; roughly 84% were seen once. The material sequenced was peripheral blood, taken from a patient treated with radiotherapy plus ipilimumab. These TCRs come from a human donor with non-small cell lung cancer whose response to radiotherapy plus ipilimumab could not be evaluated.

The rearrangement joins TRBV7-9 to TRBJ1-3; D call uncertain. The length of the CDR3 is 15 residues. Germline V gene lookup returns CDR1 SEHNR and CDR2 FQNEAQ (reference sequence). V lost 3 bases and J 0 bases, leaving 9 bases between the germline ends. For the CDR3, the DNA is TGTGCCAGCAGCTTCCCGGGTCTCTCTGGAAACACCATATATTTT. Translation: CASSFPGLSGNTIYF.

The genes are TRBV9 and TRBJ1-3; D is unresolved. The V end was cut by 4 bases, the J end by 1 base, with 9 bases between. CDR3 length equals 14 residues. Germline V gene data show CDR1 as SGDLS and CDR2 as YYNGEE. CDR3 sequence reads: CASSPDISGNTIYF. CDR3 coding DNA: TGTGCCAGCAGCCCAGACATATCTGGAAACACCATATATTTT.

This clone appeared a few times. The V gene is TRBV4-3, the J gene TRBJ2-3, with 12 bases lining up with TRBD2. Germline V gives CDR1 LGHNA, CDR2 YSLEER. The CDR3 extends over 16 amino acids. With 0 bases clipped from V and 4 bases from J, the junction kept 2 bases outside the gene matches. CDR3 sequence: CASSQDLAGGPDTQYF. The CDR3 nucleotides are TGCGCCAGCAGCCAAGATCTAGCGGGGGGGCCAGATACGCAGTATTTT.

V gene TRBV29-1 combines with J gene TRBJ2-3; perhaps TRBD2 as D (5 bases). Germline CDR1 SQVTM, CDR2 ANQGSEA. This CDR3 region has 14 residues. The V and J ends lost 2 bases and 5 bases respectively, with 14 bases between them. Here the CDR3 reads CSVEISRGGDTQYF. For the CDR3, the DNA is TGCAGCGTTGAAATTTCTCGGGGTGGAGATACGCAGTATTTT.

The gene calls are TRBV9 and TRBJ2-7; 8 nucleotides align to TRBD1. Trimming at V came to 2 bases and at J to 5 bases, leaving 6 bases not matched to a gene. From germline, CDR1 is SGDLS and CDR2 YYNGEE. This CDR3 contains 14 residues. The CDR3 here is CASSVHAGGHEQYF. CDR3 coding DNA: TGTGCCAGCAGCGTTCACGCAGGGGGCCACGAGCAGTACTTC. The complete variable domain, with remaining parts taken from reference TRBV9 and TRBJ2-7, reads DSGVTQTPKHLITATGQRVTLRCSPRSGDLSVYWYQQSLDQGLQFLIQYYNGEERAKGNILERFSAQQFPDLHSELNLSSLELGDSALYFCASSVHAGGHEQYFGPGTRLTVT.

This clone was recorded a few times. The chain carries TRBV6-1 and TRBJ1-2, with TRBD1 identical over 7 bases. CDR3 size: 14 residues. Trimming at V came to 7 bases and at J to 4 bases, leaving 9 bases not matched to a gene. The V gene's germline CDR1 is MNHNS and CDR2 SASEGT. CDR3 in DNA: TGTGCCAGCACCCTTAGAGGGGGCGCCTATGGCTACACCTTC. Its translation: CASTLRGGAYGYTF.

Only one count was recorded for this clone. The chain employs TRBV19 and TRBJ2-1; D may be TRBD1 (5 bases). V was cut by 4 bases and J by 1 base, with 17 bases left in between. CDR1 is LNHDA and CDR2 is SQIVND in the germline V gene (reference sequence). The CDR3 contains 17 residues. CDR3 loop: CASSRGRIVRSYNEQFF. CDR3 sequence (DNA): TGTGCCAGTAGTAGGGGCAGAATAGTTCGTTCCTACAATGAGCAGTTCTTC.

This chain connects TRBV5-8 to TRBJ2-6; unclear D gene. This CDR3 contains 17 residues. Trimming took 1 base from V and 0 from J, leaving 11 bases between them. Germline V lookup: CDR1 SGHTS, CDR2 YDEGEE. CDR3 in amino acids: CASSLSAIRSGANVLTF. CDR3 in DNA: TGTGCCAGCAGCTTGTCAGCGATCCGCTCTGGGGCCAACGTCCTGACTTTC. The whole variable domain, filled in from reference TRBV5-8 and TRBJ2-6, reads EAGVTQSPTHLIKTRGQQATLRCSPISGHTSVYWYQQALGLGLQFLLWYDEGEERNRGNFPPRFSGRQFPNYSSELNVNALELEDSALYLCASSLSAIRSGANVLTFGAGSRLTVL.

The gene calls are TRBV2 and TRBJ2-5; D is possibly TRBD2 (6 bases). Deletions cut 2 bases from V and 5 bases from J, with 12 bases between. The germline CDR1 and CDR2 sequences are SNHLY and FYNNEI. This CDR3 is 14 amino acids long. The CDR3 sequence: CASSETWDLETQYF. The CDR3, as DNA: TGTGCCAGCAGTGAAACTTGGGACTTGGAGACCCAGTACTTC.

This sequence joins TRBV29-1 and TRBJ1-1; 9 bases agree with TRBD1. Germline CDR1 and CDR2: SQVTM and ANQGSEA. This CDR3 has 15 residues. V shed 3 bases and J 4 bases; nucleotides not matched to a gene: 9. DNA for the CDR3: TGCAGCGTTGACTCCCTACAGGGGGCAGGCACTGAAGCTTTCTTT. Translation gives CSVDSLQGAGTEAFF.

V and J are TRBV7-9 and TRBJ2-3; TRBD2 might be the D (8 bases). Germline V lookup: CDR1 SEHNR, CDR2 FQNEAQ (reference sequence). The CDR3 consists of 15 residues. V dropped 5 bases and J dropped 3 bases, with 15 bases sitting between them. The CDR3 sequence is CASSRGGTATDTQYF. The CDR3 region has the DNA TGTGCCAGCAGCCGGGGGGGGACAGCAACAGATACGCAGTATTTT.

Here the CDR3 reads CATRGVGGSSYNEQFF. DNA of the CDR3: TGTGCCACCCGGGGGGTGGGCGGGAGCTCCTACAATGAGCAGTTCTTC. The J gene is TRBJ2-1, the V gene TRBV6-6, with TRBD2 identical over 7 bases. The trim removed 10 bases at V and 0 bases at J, leaving 12 bases unmatched. The CDR3 totals 16 residues. The germline CDR1 and CDR2 sequences are MNHNY and SVGAGI (reference sequence).

The count of this clone is one. The chain uses TRBV7-6 and TRBJ2-7; 9 bases line up with TRBD1. Germline values: CDR1 SGHVS, CDR2 FNYEAQ. The trim removed 4 bases at V and 5 bases at J, leaving 6 bases unmatched. This CDR3 region has 14 residues. The CDR3 spells CASSSPGQGDEQYF. The CDR3 bases are TGTGCCAGCAGCTCCCCGGGACAGGGAGACGAGCAGTACTTC.

The chain carries TRBV4-3 and TRBJ1-2; D remains ambiguous. Trimming removed 0 bases from V and 0 bases from J, with 8 bases in between. Germline CDR1 is LGHNA and CDR2 is YSLEER. This CDR3 has 15 residues. The CDR3 region is CASSQDGRANYGYTF. In nucleotides, the CDR3 is TGCGCCAGCAGCCAAGATGGGAGGGCTAACTATGGCTACACCTTC.

The rearrangement joins TRBV5-4 to TRBJ1-5; TRBD1 matches at 12 bases. Trimming removed 2 bases from V and 7 bases from J; junction bases left unmatched: 1. Germline values: CDR1 SGHNT, CDR2 YYREEE (reference sequence). The CDR3 is 14 amino acids. The CDR3 nucleotides read TGTGCCAGCAGCTTCGGGACAGGGGGCCAGCCCCAGCATTTT. The encoded protein is CASSFGTGGQPQHF. The whole variable domain, filled in from reference TRBV5-4 and TRBJ1-5, reads ETGVTQSPTHLIKTRGQQVTLRCSSQSGHNTVSWYQQALGQGPQFIFQYYREEENGRGNFPPRFSGLQFPNYSSELNVNALELDDSALYLCASSFGTGGQPQHFGDGTRLSIL.

The chain employs TRBV4-3 and TRBJ2-2; TRBD2 aligns across 9 bases. Trimming at V came to 4 bases and at J to 6 bases, leaving 9 bases not matched to a gene. Germline assignment: CDR1 LGHNA and CDR2 YSLEER. The CDR3 covers 16 residues. The CDR3 DNA follows: TGCGCCAGCAGCCGTAGGCGGGAGGGCCCTGCCGGGGAGCTGTTTTTT. As protein: CASSRRREGPAGELFF.

The chain has TRBV7-2 and TRBJ2-5; 9 positions agree with TRBD1. Germline loops: CDR1 SGHTA, CDR2 FQGNSA. This CDR3 region has 15 residues. With V trimmed by 4 bases and J by 5 bases, 8 bases remained unmatched. CDR3 sequence reads: CASSSRTGAWETQYF. CDR3 coding DNA: TGTGCCAGCAGCTCCCGGACAGGGGCGTGGGAGACCCAGTACTTC.

In its sample, this clone was seen once. The chain combines TRBV11-2 with TRBJ2-1; tentative D call: TRBD2 (7 bases). The V end lost 5 bases, the J end lost 6 bases, and 20 bases lay between the germline ends. The CDR3 totals 16 residues. Germline CDR1 reads SGHAT; CDR2 reads FQNNGV. DNA of the CDR3: TGTGCCAGCAGCACCGGTGGGGGGGACACAAGCAATGAGCAGTTCTTC. Its translation: CASSTGGGDTSNEQFF.

V and J are TRBV11-2 and TRBJ2-7, with D unclear. Between the trimmed V and J ends, which lost 1 base and 0 bases, there was a span of 4 bases. The germline V gene encodes CDR1 SGHAT and CDR2 FQNNGV. The CDR3 is 13 residues long. CDR3 DNA: TGTGCCAGCAGCTTAGGACACTCCTACGAGCAGTACTTC. As protein: CASSLGHSYEQYF.

The chain links TRBV19 to TRBJ2-3; TRBD1 aligns across 8 bases. Germline assignment: CDR1 LNHDA and CDR2 SQIVND (reference sequence). CDR3 size: 14 residues. Unmatched junction bases numbered 3, after V lost 6 bases and J lost 1 base. This CDR3 reads CASSQGQGTDTQYF. The CDR3 nucleotides read TGTGCCAGTAGCCAGGGACAGGGCACAGATACGCAGTATTTT. Full variable domain (remainder filled in from reference TRBV19 and TRBJ2-3): DGGITQSPKYLFRKEGQNVTLSCEQNLNHDAMYWYRQDPGQGLRLIYYSQIVNDFQKGDIAEGYSVSREKKESFPLTVTSAQKNPTAFYLCASSQGQGTDTQYFGPGTRLTVL.

This chain joins TRBV5-1 and TRBJ2-7; the match to TRBD2 covers 7 bases. Trimming removed 0 bases from V and 1 base from J; junction bases left unmatched: 4. Per the germline V gene, CDR1 is SGHRS and CDR2 is YFSETQ. CDR3 size: 15 residues. The CDR3 nucleotides are TGCGCCAGCAGCTTGGTGGCGGGAGCTTCCTACGAGCAGTACTTC. Translating it yields CASSLVAGASYEQYF.

The rearrangement links TRBV25-1 to TRBJ1-2; tentatively, D is TRBD1 (6 bases). The CDR3 spans 15 residues. V was pared by 5 bases and J by 3 bases, with 16 bases between. In germline, CDR1 is MGHDK, CDR2 SYGVNS. The CDR3 bases are TGTGCCAGCAGTTCCCGGACAGATAAGCACTATGGCTACACCTTC. This codes for CASSSRTDKHYGYTF.

The rearrangement uses TRBV11-2 and TRBJ1-4; TRBD1 might be the D (6 bases). Germline-derived CDR1 and CDR2 are SGHAT and FQNNGV. This CDR3 comprises 15 residues. With 3 bases removed from V and 0 bases from J, the gap between germline ends came to 8 bases. The CDR3 sequence: CASSFGTTTNEKLFF. Written as DNA, the CDR3 is TGTGCCAGCAGCTTTGGGACAACAACTAATGAAAAACTGTTTTTT. Variable domain in full (rest from reference TRBV11-2 and TRBJ1-4): EAGVAQSPRYKIIEKRQSVAFWCNPISGHATLYWYQQILGQGPKLLIQFQNNGVVDDSQLPKDRFSAERLKGVDSTLKIQPAKLEDSAVYLCASSFGTTTNEKLFFGSGTQLSVL.

The gene calls are TRBV7-2 and TRBJ1-2; TRBD1 matches at 7 bases. The CDR3 is made up of 15 amino acids. Germline CDR1 reads SGHTA; CDR2 reads FQGNSA. V shed 3 bases, J shed 3 bases, and the junction held 7 bases outside the gene matches. CDR3: CASSLEGARDYGYTF. The CDR3 nucleotides are TGTGCCAGCAGCTTGGAGGGGGCTAGGGACTATGGCTACACCTTC.

About this clone itself: Other nucleotide sequences from this sample produce the same CDR3. CDR3 region: CASSVGGAPAKETQYF. The CDR3 DNA is TGTGCCAGCAGCGTTGGAGGGGCCCCCGCCAAAGAGACCCAGTACTTC. The V gene is TRBV9, the J gene TRBJ2-5; D is possibly TRBD2 (6 bases). V was pared by 2 bases and J by 3 bases, with 17 bases between. The length of the CDR3 is 16 residues. CDR1 and CDR2 (germline): SGDLS, YYNGEE.

The chain combines TRBV7-9 with TRBJ2-1; the match to TRBD2 covers 16 bases. Germline V lookup: CDR1 SEHNR, CDR2 FQNEAQ (reference sequence). The CDR3 is 17 residues long. The V gene end was trimmed by 5 bases and the J gene end by 9 bases; junction bases not matched to a gene: 10. The CDR3 here is CASSPRGTSGGAGEQFF. In nucleotides, the CDR3 is TGTGCCAGCAGCCCAAGGGGGACTAGCGGGGGGGCCGGTGAGCAGTTCTTC.

The J gene is TRBJ2-1, the V gene TRBV9; 7 bases are a match to TRBD2. Trimming took 0 bases from V and 5 from J; bases not matched to a gene: 8. The CDR3 spans 16 residues. Germline lookup yields CDR1 SGDLS and CDR2 YYNGEE. The CDR3 spells CASSVGGGQIDNEQFF. The CDR3 nucleotides are TGTGCCAGCAGCGTAGGGGGAGGGCAGATCGACAATGAGCAGTTCTTC.

The gene calls are TRBV19 and TRBJ2-7; 10 positions agree with TRBD1. Germline V gives CDR1 LNHDA, CDR2 SQIVND (reference sequence). This CDR3 contains 13 residues. Trimming removed 5 bases from V and 3 bases from J; junction bases left unmatched: 1. The CDR3 DNA reads as TGTGCCAGTAGTCGGACAGGGGGCTACGAGCAGTACTTC. Amino acids: CASSRTGGYEQYF.

V and J are TRBV4-1 and TRBJ2-7, with TRBD1 matching over 12 bases. This CDR3 region has 16 residues. The trim removed 3 bases at V and 2 bases at J, leaving 5 bases unmatched. CDR1 and CDR2 (germline): MGHRA, YSYEKL. CDR3 loop: CASSQGQGAITYEQYF. For the CDR3, the DNA is TGCGCCAGCAGCCAGGGACAGGGGGCGATCACCTACGAGCAGTACTTC.

The rearrangement uses TRBV5-6 and TRBJ2-1; possible D gene TRBD2, 6 bases. Germline V gene sequence: CDR1 SGHDT, CDR2 YYEEEE. CDR3 length: 15 amino acids. Between the trimmed V and J ends, which lost 5 bases and 4 bases, there was a span of 16 bases. The CDR3 DNA reads TGTGCCAGCAGGGTTCGGGACTCGGGATACAATGAGCAGTTCTTC. Translation gives CASRVRDSGYNEQFF.